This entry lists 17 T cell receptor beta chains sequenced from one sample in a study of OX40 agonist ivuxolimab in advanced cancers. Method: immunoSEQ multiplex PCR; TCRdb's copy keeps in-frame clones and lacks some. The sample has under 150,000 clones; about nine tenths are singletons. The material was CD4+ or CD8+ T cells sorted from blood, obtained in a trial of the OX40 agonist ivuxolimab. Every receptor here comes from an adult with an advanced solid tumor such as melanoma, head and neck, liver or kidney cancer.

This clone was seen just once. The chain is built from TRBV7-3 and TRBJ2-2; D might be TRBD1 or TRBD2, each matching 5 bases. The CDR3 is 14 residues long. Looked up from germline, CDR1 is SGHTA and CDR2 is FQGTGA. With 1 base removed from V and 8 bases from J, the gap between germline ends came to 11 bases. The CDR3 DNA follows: TGTGCCAGCAGCTTAATGCAGGGAGAAGGGGAGCTGTTTTTT. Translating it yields CASSLMQGEGELFF.

In DNA, the CDR3 is TGTGCCAGCAGCTTAACTGTGGCAGTTGGTGAGCAGTTCTTC. Its translation: CASSLTVAVGEQFF. The rearrangement links TRBV7-9 to TRBJ2-1; D gene unclear. CDR1 is SEHNR and CDR2 is FQNEAQ in the germline V gene (reference sequence). V shed 2 bases and J shed 9 bases, with 14 bases lying between them. CDR3 length: 14 amino acids.

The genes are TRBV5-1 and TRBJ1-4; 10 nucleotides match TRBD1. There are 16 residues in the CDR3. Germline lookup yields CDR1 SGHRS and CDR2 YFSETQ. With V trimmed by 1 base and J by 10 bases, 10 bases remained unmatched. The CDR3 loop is CASSLSQGTGEGKLFF. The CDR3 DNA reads TGCGCCAGCAGCTTGAGCCAAGGGACAGGGGAAGGAAAACTGTTTTTT.

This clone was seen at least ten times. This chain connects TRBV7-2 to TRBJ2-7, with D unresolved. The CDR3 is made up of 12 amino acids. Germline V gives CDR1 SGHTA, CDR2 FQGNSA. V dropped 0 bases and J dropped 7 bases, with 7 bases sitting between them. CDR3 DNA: TGTGCCAGCAGCTTAGCGGTCGGGGAGCAGTACTTC. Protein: CASSLAVGEQYF.

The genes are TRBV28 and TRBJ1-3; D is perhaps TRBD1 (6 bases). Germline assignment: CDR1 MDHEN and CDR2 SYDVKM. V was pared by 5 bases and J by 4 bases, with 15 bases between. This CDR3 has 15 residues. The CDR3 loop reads CASSRGGESGNTIYF. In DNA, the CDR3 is TGTGCCAGCAGTAGAGGGGGGGAGTCAGGAAACACCATATATTTT.

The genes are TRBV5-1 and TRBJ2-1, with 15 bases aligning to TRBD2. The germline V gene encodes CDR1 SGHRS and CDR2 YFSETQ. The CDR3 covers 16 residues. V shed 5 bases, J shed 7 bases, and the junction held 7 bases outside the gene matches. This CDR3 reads CASSQGLAGGYNEQFF. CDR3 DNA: TGCGCCAGCAGTCAGGGACTAGCGGGAGGATATAATGAGCAGTTCTTC.

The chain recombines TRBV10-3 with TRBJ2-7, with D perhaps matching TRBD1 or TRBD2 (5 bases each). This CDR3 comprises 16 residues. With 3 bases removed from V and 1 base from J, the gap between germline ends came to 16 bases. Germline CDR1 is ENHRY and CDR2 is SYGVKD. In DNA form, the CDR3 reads TGTGCCATCAGTGACCCCGGGGCTAGCACTTCCTACGAGCAGTACTTC. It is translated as CAISDPGASTSYEQYF.

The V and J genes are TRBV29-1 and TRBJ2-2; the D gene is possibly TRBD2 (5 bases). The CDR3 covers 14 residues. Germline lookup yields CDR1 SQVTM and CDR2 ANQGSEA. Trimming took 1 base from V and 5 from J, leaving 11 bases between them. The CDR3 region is CSVEGSQRTGELFF. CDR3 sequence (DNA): TGCAGCGTTGAAGGCTCCCAGCGGACCGGGGAGCTGTTTTTT.

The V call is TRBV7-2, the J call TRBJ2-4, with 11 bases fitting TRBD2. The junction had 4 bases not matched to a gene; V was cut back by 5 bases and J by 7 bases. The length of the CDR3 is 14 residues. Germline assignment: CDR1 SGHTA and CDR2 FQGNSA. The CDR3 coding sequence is TGTGCCAGCAGCGGGACTAGCGGCGGGAACATTCAGTACTTC. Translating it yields CASSGTSGGNIQYF.

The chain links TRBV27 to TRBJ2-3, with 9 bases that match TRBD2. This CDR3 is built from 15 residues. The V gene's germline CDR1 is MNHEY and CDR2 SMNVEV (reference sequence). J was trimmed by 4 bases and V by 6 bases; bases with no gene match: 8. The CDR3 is CASRPAGGFADTQYF. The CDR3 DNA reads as TGTGCCAGCAGACCAGCGGGAGGTTTCGCAGATACGCAGTATTTT.

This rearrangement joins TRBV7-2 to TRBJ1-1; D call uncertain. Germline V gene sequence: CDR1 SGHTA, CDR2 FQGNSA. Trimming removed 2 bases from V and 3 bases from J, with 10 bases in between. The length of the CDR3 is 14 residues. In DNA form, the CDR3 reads TGTGCCAGCAGCTTAAATCGGTTCGACACTGAAGCTTTCTTT. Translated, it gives CASSLNRFDTEAFF.

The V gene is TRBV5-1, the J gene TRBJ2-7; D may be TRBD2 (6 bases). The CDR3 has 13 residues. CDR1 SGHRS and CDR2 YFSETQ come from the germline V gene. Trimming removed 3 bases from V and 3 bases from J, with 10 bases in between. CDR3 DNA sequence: TGCGCCAGCAGCTCTGGAGGGAGCTACGAGCAGTACTTC. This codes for CASSSGGSYEQYF. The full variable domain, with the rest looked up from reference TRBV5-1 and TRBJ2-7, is KAGVTQTPRYLIKTRGQQVTLSCSPISGHRSVSWYQQTPGQGLQFLFEYFSETQRNKGNFPGRFSGRQFSNSRSEMNVSTLELGDSALYLCASSSGGSYEQYFGPGTRLTVT.

CDR3 nucleotides: TGTGCCAGCAGCTTAGCGGGGACAAATAAAGAAAAACTGTTTTTT. It translates to CASSLAGTNKEKLFF. The gene calls are TRBV7-8 and TRBJ1-4, with D maybe TRBD1 (6 bases). The CDR3 is made up of 15 amino acids. V shed 0 bases and J shed 8 bases, with 13 bases lying between them. From germline, CDR1 is SGHVS and CDR2 FQNEAQ.

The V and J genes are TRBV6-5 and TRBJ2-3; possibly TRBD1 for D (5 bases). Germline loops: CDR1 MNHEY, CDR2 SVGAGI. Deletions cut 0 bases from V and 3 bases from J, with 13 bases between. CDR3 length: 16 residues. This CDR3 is CASSYSRQGRTDTQYF. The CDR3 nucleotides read TGTGCCAGCAGTTACTCCCGGCAGGGAAGGACAGATACGCAGTATTTT.

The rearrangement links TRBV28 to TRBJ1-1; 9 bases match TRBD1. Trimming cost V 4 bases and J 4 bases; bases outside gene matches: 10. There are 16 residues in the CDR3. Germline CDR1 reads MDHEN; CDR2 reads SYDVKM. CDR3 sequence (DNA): TGTGCCAGCAGTTCGGGACAGGGTGGGTTTAGCACTGAAGCTTTCTTT. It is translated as CASSSGQGGFSTEAFF.

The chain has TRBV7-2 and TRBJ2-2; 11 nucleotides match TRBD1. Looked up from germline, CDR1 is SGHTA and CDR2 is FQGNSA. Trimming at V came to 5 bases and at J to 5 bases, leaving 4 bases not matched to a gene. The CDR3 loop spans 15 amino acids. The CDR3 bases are TGTGCCAGCAGCCACCGGGACAGGGGGACCGGGGAGCTGTTTTTT. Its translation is CASSHRDRGTGELFF.

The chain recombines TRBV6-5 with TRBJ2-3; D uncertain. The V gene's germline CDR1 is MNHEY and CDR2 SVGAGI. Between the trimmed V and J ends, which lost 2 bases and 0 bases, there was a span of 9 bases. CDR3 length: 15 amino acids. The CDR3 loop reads CASSYAPASTDTQYF. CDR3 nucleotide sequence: TGTGCCAGCAGTTACGCCCCCGCTAGCACAGATACGCAGTATTTT.